This T cell receptor beta chain was captured by sequencing in a study of a mutant IDH1 vaccine in newly diagnosed glioma. Specified time point: baseline, week 1 (first vaccination visit). Treatment denoted: pre-vaccination baseline after standard-of-care therapy. Astrocytomas that were new, WHO grade 3 or 4, IDH1-mutant and ATRX-lost were present in the donors. Method: immunoSEQ multiplex PCR; TCRdb's copy keeps in-frame clones and lacks some. This table has about 98,000 clones, over 85% appearing once. The source material was PBMCs, sampled from a glioma patient treated with radiotherapy, temozolomide or both. The clonotype comes from a woman in her forties or fifties with glioma.

CDR3 loop: CASRGQGIYGYTF. Written as DNA, the CDR3 is TGTGCCAGCAGGGGCCAGGGAATATATGGCTACACCTTC. The chain uses TRBV2 and TRBJ1-2; tentative D call: TRBD1 (5 bases). The germline V gene has CDR1 SNHLY and CDR2 FYNNEI. The CDR3 covers 13 residues. Between the trimmed V and J ends, which lost 6 bases and 5 bases, there was a span of 13 bases.